This is a list of T cell receptor beta chains from one sample in a study of T cell changes during pregnancy in multiple sclerosis. Here immunoSEQ multiplex PCR was the method, and the copy in TCRdb shows in-frame clones only, minus some. This table holds fewer than 75,000 clones, approximately 89% found once. Source: peripheral blood, taken after pregnancy. Source of these receptors: a female donor in good health, enrolled as a control in a pregnancy study. Each CDR3 is given with its conserved first and last residue. Fields, in order: V gene, clone size, J gene, D gene, CDR3 DNA, CDR3 protein. A D gene is named only where the DNA matches it firmly. For some rows the clone size is stated as once, few or many, or as a class when expanded; others skip it.

>TRBV10-3|-|TRBJ2-5|TRBD1
TGTGCCAGCACGACAGGGGGGGATGAGACCCAGTACTTC
CASTTGGDETQYF
>TRBV4-3|-|TRBJ2-5|-
TGCGCCAGCAGCCTCGCGGGGGCCCAAGAGACCCAGTACTTC
CASSLAGAQETQYF
>TRBV18|-|TRBJ2-4|-
TGTGCCAGCTCACCACGAGAGCGCCCTGGGGCCAAAAACATTCAGTACTTC
CASSPRERPGAKNIQYF
>TRBV6-5|-|TRBJ2-7|-
TGTGCCAGCAGTTTCCTCTATGAGCAGTACTTC
CASSFLYEQYF
>TRBV6-5|-|TRBJ1-1|-
TGTGCCAGCAGTTACTCACCACAGGGTCTCACTGAAGCTTTCTTT
CASSYSPQGLTEAFF
>TRBV28|-|TRBJ2-1|-
TGTGCCAGCAGTTTACAGGGGTACTACAATGAGCAGTTCTTC
CASSLQGYYNEQFF
>TRBV5-1|once|TRBJ2-7|-
TGCGCCAGCAGCTTGAACCCTCTGGCTGGCTACGAGCAGTACTTC
CASSLNPLAGYEQYF
>TRBV6-1|few|TRBJ2-7|TRBD2
TGTGCCAGCAGTGAACGGTGGGAGGGTAAGCAGTACTTC
CASSERWEGKQYF
>TRBV5-1|-|TRBJ2-1|TRBD1
TGCGCCAGCAGCTTGGCCGTTAGGTGGGACAGGGTATACAATGAGCAGTTCTTC
CASSLAVRWDRVYNEQFF
>TRBV5-1|-|TRBJ2-2|-
TGCGCCAGCAGCTTAATCGGACTTTCCACCGGGGAGCTGTTTTTT
CASSLIGLSTGELFF
>TRBV29-1|-|TRBJ2-3|TRBD2
TGCAGCGTTGAATTTGGACTAGCGGCAATCACAGATACGCAGTATTTT
CSVEFGLAAITDTQYF
>TRBV4-2|-|TRBJ2-2|-
TGTGCCAGCAGCCAAGAGATGGGCCCCGGGGAGCTGTTTTTT
CASSQEMGPGELFF
>TRBV5-6|once|TRBJ2-5|TRBD2
TGTGCCAGCAGCCTGTCCGGGACTAGCGGACAAGAGACCCAGTACTTC
CASSLSGTSGQETQYF
>TRBV29-1|-|TRBJ2-3|TRBD2
TGCAGCGTTGAAGATCCCCTAGCGGGAGTCGCTGATACGCAGTATTTT
CSVEDPLAGVADTQYF
>TRBV2|-|TRBJ2-3|TRBD2
TGTGCCAGCAGTCTAGCGGGTACGCAGTATTTT
CASSLAGTQYF
>TRBV11-3|-|TRBJ2-1|TRBD1
TGTGCCAGCAGCCTAACCGGGACAGTCTATGAGCAGTTCTTC
CASSLTGTVYEQFF
>TRBV6-5|once|TRBJ1-4|TRBD1
TGTGCCAGCAGTAGGACAGGACTTAATGAAAAACTGTTTTTT
CASSRTGLNEKLFF
>TRBV9|-|TRBJ2-1|-
TGTGCCAGCAGCGTCTGGGGGGACTACAATGAGCAGTTCTTC
CASSVWGDYNEQFF
>TRBV7-2|-|TRBJ2-2|-
TGTGCCAGCAGCTTATGGGGGGGCGGCTCGCTCGGGGAGCTGTTTTTT
CASSLWGGGSLGELFF
>TRBV5-4|-|TRBJ1-2|TRBD1
TGTGCCAGCAAACTGTTACAGGGGGGCTACACCTTC
CASKLLQGGYTF
>TRBV30|-|TRBJ1-5|-
TGTGCCTGGAGTGTACTTGGGGGCAGACAGCCCCAGCATTTT
CAWSVLGGRQPQHF
>TRBV18|-|TRBJ2-7|-
TGTGCCAGCTCACCACAAGGCGGGTTCTACGAGCAGTACTTC
CASSPQGGFYEQYF
>TRBV9|-|TRBJ1-5|TRBD1
TGTGCCAGCAGCGTAGCAGGGGGCCAGCCCCAGCATTTT
CASSVAGGQPQHF
>TRBV18|-|TRBJ2-5|-
TGTGCCAGCTCACCAAGGGGAGGACAAGAGACCCAGTACTTC
CASSPRGGQETQYF
>TRBV4-3|-|TRBJ2-5|-
TGCGCCAGCAGCCAAGATCCGGGAGCAAGGGAGACCCAGTACTTC
CASSQDPGARETQYF
>TRBV9|-|TRBJ2-2|-
TGTGCCAGCAGCGTAGATAGTCTTGTCACCGGGGAGCTGTTTTTT
CASSVDSLVTGELFF
>TRBV30|-|TRBJ2-1|TRBD1
TGTGCCTGGGACCCGGACAGGGATGATGAGCAGTTCTTC
CAWDPDRDDEQFF
>TRBV11-2|-|TRBJ2-7|-
TGTGCCAGCAGCTCCGGAGGGCTGTCCTACGAGCAGTACTTC
CASSSGGLSYEQYF
>TRBV2|-|TRBJ2-5|TRBD2
TGTGCCAGCGAAGCGGGAGGTGGAGAGACCCAGTACTTC
CASEAGGGETQYF
>TRBV7-9|-|TRBJ2-1|TRBD2
TGTGCCAGCAGCCCACAAACTAGCGGGGTTTCGGTGAAGTTCTTC
CASSPQTSGVSVKFF
>TRBV9|-|TRBJ1-1|-
TGTGCCAGCAGCGTAGAGGGTGCGGGACCAAGGGCTTTCTTT
CASSVEGAGPRAFF
>TRBV5-6|-|TRBJ2-7|-
TGTGCCAGCAGCGGCGGGTCCTTTGTCTACGAGCAGTACTTC
CASSGGSFVYEQYF
>TRBV27|-|TRBJ2-2|-
TGTGCCAGCAGTTTTCGGGATTTGGGGGAGCTGTTTTTT
CASSFRDLGELFF
>TRBV28|-|TRBJ1-1|-
TGTGCCAGCAGTACCCCCAGGGGGAACACTGAAGCTTTCTTT
CASSTPRGNTEAFF
>TRBV5-1|-|TRBJ1-1|TRBD1
TGCGCCAGCAGCCGGGGACAGACCGACACTGAAGCTTTCTTT
CASSRGQTDTEAFF
>TRBV5-1|few|TRBJ1-2|-
TGCGCCAGCAGCTTGGGTGACACGCAACGACATGGCTACACCTTC
CASSLGDTQRHGYTF
>TRBV9|-|TRBJ1-2|TRBD1
TGTGCCAGCAGCGTAGTGGGACAGGGAGACGGCTACACCTTC
CASSVVGQGDGYTF
>TRBV29-1|few|TRBJ1-2|TRBD1
TGCAGCGTCCTTTGGACAGGGCAGGCGACGGCTAACTATGGCTACACCTTC
CSVLWTGQATANYGYTF
>TRBV7-3|few|TRBJ1-3|-
TGTGCCAGCAGCAGGACAAACTCTGGAAACACCATATATTTT
CASSRTNSGNTIYF
>TRBV4-3|-|TRBJ1-2|TRBD1
TGCGCCAGCAGCCAACCGGGACAGGGTTCTGGAAGCTACACCTTC
CASSQPGQGSGSYTF
>TRBV9|-|TRBJ2-3|TRBD1
TGTGCCAGCAGCGTAGCTATCGGGGGGACAGGGGGTACAGATACGCAGTATTTT
CASSVAIGGTGGTDTQYF
>TRBV5-4|-|TRBJ1-1|-
TGTGCCAGCAGCTTGCGGGGGGCCGGAGGATCTGAAGCTTTCTTT
CASSLRGAGGSEAFF
>TRBV4-3|-|TRBJ1-4|TRBD1
TGCGCCAGCAGCCAAGGTCAGGGGGCGAATGAAAAACTGTTTTTT
CASSQGQGANEKLFF
>TRBV6-1|-|TRBJ2-1|TRBD2
TGTGCCAGCAGTGCGGGGGCGACTAGCGGGGGTTACAATGAGCAGTTCTTC
CASSAGATSGGYNEQFF
>TRBV28|-|TRBJ2-5|TRBD1
TGTGCCAGCAGTTTGATTAAACAGGGGTGGGCGACCCAGTACTTC
CASSLIKQGWATQYF
>TRBV15|-|TRBJ2-7|TRBD1
TGTGCCACCAGCAGGGACGGGACAGGGGATTCAAGCTCCTACGAGCAGTACTTC
CATSRDGTGDSSSYEQYF
>TRBV25-1|-|TRBJ2-3|TRBD2
TGTGCCAGCAGTGCATCTGCTGTAGCGGGAGGGAACACAGATACGCAGTATTTT
CASSASAVAGGNTDTQYF
>TRBV4-3|once|TRBJ2-3|-
TGCGCCAGCAGCCAAGACGATCCGCCATTCAGTTCTACGCAGTATTTT
CASSQDDPPFSSTQYF
>TRBV5-5|-|TRBJ2-7|TRBD2
TGTGCCAGCAGCCTCGGACTAGCGGGACTCTACGAGCAGTACTTC
CASSLGLAGLYEQYF
>TRBV6-1|-|TRBJ1-2|TRBD1
TGTGCCAGCATCGACAGGGGGTTTGGCTATGGCTACACCTTC
CASIDRGFGYGYTF
>TRBV6-1|once|TRBJ1-2|-
TGTGCCAGCATCCGGCTAGATGGCTACACCTTC
CASIRLDGYTF
>TRBV5-1|few|TRBJ2-2|TRBD1
TGCGCCAGCAGCTTGAACGGACAGGGCCCCACCGGGGAGCTGTTTTTT
CASSLNGQGPTGELFF
>TRBV28|-|TRBJ1-5|TRBD1
TGTGCCAGCAGTCCGGACAGGGATGCTCAGCCCCAGCATTTT
CASSPDRDAQPQHF
>TRBV27|-|TRBJ1-2|-
TGTGCCAGCAGTTTAGGGGGCATCCCCTATGGCTACACCTTC
CASSLGGIPYGYTF